The TCR beta chain under discussion was sequenced for a study of T-cell reconstitution after alpha-beta-depleted transplantation in children (dated by TCRdb to 2016 to 2017). Some background on the complete study: T-cell immune reconstitution after TCRalphabeta/CD19-depleted allogeneic hematopoietic cell transplantation in children was quantitatively tracked in the study by means of TCR repertoire profiling.

This clonotype was seen ten or more times. Its recognized antigen is unknown. Nothing much larger sits one base from this clone, and base qualities are not available. The cysteine opens and the phenylalanine closes a CDR3 of 16 amino acids. The sequence is cut down to CDR3 DNA, 48 bases in frame from base 1. CDR1 and CDR2, per the germline V gene (reference sequence), are DFQATT and SNEGSKA. V sheds 3 bases and J sheds 4 bases, leaving 19 bases between their ends. The library was made by PCR. TCRdb lists the instrument as Illumina HiSeq 2500. TCR libraries were prepared with molecular barcoding, using unique molecular identifiers to normalize TCRbeta repertoire quantification. TCRdb applied fastp at Q25 and MiXCR to the public reads, then kept only in-frame beta chains. Rows merge per CDR3 protein into single entries with the most common DNA and genes. The sample includes 360,000 or so distinct CDR3 sequences, with roughly 21% observed a single time. The ten top clones hold 3.5% to 4% of the sample.

The sequencing here drew on PBMCs from the stem cell graft donor, taken from the stem cell graft. The rearrangement combines TRBV20-1 with TRBJ2-1, with the identity of the D gene unclear. The receptor comes from a human donor who donated a stem cell graft to a child with acute myeloid leukemia. The CDR3 reads CSARPEYSTFYNEQFF. Read as DNA, the sequence is TGCAGTGCTAGGCCCGAGTACAGTACTTTTTACAATGAGCAGTTCTTC.